This T cell receptor beta chain originates from a study of control samples from healthy donors and cancer patients. The table came from immunoSEQ multiplex PCR; TCRdb's copy has only in-frame clones and leaves some out. In the table there are 97,000 or so clones, about 90% of which are singletons. The sequenced material came from blood. The TCR sequence derives from a woman aged 18-30 years in good health.

CDR3 loop: CATKVERSLAGELFF. CDR3 nucleotide sequence: TGTGCCACCAAAGTGGAGCGGTCCTTGGCCGGGGAGCTGTTTTTT. The rearrangement links TRBV15 to TRBJ2-2, with D perhaps matching TRBD2 (5 bases). Germline V gene lookup returns CDR1 LNHNV and CDR2 YYDKDF (reference sequence). V was trimmed by 7 bases and J by 6 bases, leaving 18 bases between them. The CDR3 sequence is 15 residues long.